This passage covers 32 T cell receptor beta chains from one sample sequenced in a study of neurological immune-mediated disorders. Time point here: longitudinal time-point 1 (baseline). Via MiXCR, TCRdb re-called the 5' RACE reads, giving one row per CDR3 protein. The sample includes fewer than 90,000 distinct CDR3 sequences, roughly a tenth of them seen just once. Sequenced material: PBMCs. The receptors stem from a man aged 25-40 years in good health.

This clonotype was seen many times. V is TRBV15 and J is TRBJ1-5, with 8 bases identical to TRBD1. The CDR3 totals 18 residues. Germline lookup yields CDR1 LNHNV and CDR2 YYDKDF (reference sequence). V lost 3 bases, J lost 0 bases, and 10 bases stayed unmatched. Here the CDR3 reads CATSSRGQGLISNQPQHF. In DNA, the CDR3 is TGTGCCACCAGCAGCCGCGGACAGGGCCTTATTAGCAATCAGCCCCAGCATTTT.

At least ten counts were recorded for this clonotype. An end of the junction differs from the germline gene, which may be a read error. CDR3 nucleotides: TGTGCCACCACCAGACGGTCGGGACAAGCCAAAAACATTCAGTACTTC. Protein: CATTRRSGQAKNIQYF. The V and J genes are TRBV15 and TRBJ2-4; maybe TRBD1 (6 bases). The germline V gene has CDR1 LNHNV and CDR2 YYDKDF (reference sequence). This CDR3 is 16 amino acids long.

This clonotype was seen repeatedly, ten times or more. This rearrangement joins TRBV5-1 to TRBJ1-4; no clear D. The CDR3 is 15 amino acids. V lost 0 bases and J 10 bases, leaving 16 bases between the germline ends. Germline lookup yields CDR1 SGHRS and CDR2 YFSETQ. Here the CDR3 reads CASSLDTETVGKLFF. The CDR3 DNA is TGCGCCAGCAGCTTGGATACAGAAACGGTCGGAAAACTGTTTTTT.

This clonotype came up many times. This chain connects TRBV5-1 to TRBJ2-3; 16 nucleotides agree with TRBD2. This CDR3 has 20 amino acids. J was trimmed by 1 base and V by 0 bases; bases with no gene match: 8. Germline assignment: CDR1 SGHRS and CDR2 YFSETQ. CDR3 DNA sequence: TGCGCCAGCAGCTTGGCGGGACTAGCGGGAGGGTCCTCGCGCACAGATACGCAGTATTTT. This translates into CASSLAGLAGGSSRTDTQYF.

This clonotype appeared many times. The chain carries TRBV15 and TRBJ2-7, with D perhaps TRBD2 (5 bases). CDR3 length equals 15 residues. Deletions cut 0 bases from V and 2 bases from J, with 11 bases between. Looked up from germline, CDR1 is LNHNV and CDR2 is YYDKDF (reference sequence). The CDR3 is CATSRDMWEPYEQYF. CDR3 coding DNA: TGTGCCACCAGCAGAGATATGTGGGAGCCCTACGAGCAGTACTTC.

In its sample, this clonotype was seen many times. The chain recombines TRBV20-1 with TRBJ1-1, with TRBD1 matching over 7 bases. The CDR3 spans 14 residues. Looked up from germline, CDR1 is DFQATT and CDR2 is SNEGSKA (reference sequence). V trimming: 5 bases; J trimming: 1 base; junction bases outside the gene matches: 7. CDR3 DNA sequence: TGCAGTGCTCCCGGGACAGTATCGAACACTGAAGCTTTCTTT. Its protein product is CSAPGTVSNTEAFF.

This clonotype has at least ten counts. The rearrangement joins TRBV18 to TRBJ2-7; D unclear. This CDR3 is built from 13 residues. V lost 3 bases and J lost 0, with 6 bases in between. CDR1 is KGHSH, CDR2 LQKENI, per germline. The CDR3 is CASSPGSSYEQYF. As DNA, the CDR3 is TGTGCCAGCTCACCTGGAAGCTCCTACGAGCAGTACTTC.

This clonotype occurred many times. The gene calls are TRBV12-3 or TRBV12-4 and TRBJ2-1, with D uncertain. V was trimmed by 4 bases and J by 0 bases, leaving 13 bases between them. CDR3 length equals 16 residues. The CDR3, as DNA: TGTGCCAGCAGTTCATACAAGGCGAGCTCCTACAATGAGCAGTTCTTC. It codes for CASSSYKASSYNEQFF.

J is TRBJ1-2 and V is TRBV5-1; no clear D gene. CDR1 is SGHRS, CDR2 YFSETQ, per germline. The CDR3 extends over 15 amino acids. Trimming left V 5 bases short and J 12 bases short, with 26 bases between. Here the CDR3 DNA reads TGCGCCAGCAGTTGGGATTCCGACCCTCAAGCGCCTCACACCTTC. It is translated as CASSWDSDPQAPHTF.

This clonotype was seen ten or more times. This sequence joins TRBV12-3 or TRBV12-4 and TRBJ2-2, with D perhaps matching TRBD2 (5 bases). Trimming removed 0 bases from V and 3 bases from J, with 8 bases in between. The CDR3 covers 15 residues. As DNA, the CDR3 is TGTGCCAGCAGTTTAGCGGGAGTGGACACCGGGGAGCTGTTTTTT. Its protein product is CASSLAGVDTGELFF.

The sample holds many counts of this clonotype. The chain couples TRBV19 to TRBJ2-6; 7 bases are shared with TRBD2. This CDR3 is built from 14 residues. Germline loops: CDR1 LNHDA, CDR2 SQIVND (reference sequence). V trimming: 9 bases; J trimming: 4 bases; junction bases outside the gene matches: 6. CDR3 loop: CASYGGEGANVLTF. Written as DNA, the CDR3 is TGTGCCAGCTATGGGGGGGAGGGGGCCAACGTCCTGACTTTC. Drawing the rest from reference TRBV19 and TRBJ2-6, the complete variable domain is DGGITQSPKYLFRKEGQNVTLSCEQNLNHDAMYWYRQDPGQGLRLIYYSQIVNDFQKGDIAEGYSVSREKKESFPLTVTSAQKNPTAFYLCASYGGEGANVLTFGAGSRLTVL.

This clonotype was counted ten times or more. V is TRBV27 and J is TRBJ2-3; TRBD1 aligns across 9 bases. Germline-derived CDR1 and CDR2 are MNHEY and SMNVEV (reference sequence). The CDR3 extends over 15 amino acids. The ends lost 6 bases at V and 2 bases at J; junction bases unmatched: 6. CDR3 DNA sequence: TGTGCCAGCAGGCGGACAGGGGCGTACACAGATACGCAGTATTTT. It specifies CASRRTGAYTDTQYF.

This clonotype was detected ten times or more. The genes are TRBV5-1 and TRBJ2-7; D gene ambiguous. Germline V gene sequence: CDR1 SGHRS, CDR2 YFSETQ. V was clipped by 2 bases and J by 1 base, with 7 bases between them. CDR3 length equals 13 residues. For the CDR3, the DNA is TGCGCCAGCAGCTTCGAGGATTCCTACGAGCAGTACTTC. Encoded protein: CASSFEDSYEQYF.

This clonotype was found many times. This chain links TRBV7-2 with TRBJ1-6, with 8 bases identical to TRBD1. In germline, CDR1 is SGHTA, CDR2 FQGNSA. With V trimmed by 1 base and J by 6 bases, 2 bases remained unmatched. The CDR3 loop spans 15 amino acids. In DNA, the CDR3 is TGTGCCAGCAGCTTAGAGGACAGGGTTAATTCACCCCTCCACTTT. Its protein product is CASSLEDRVNSPLHF.

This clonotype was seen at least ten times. The CDR3 loop is CASSLAAGGQSPLHF. The CDR3 bases are TGCGCCAGCAGCTTGGCGGCAGGGGGTCAATCACCCCTCCACTTT. V is TRBV5-1 and J is TRBJ1-6; 7 nucleotides line up with TRBD1. Trimming at V came to 0 bases and at J to 10 bases, leaving 7 bases not matched to a gene. Germline CDR1 and CDR2: SGHRS and YFSETQ. The CDR3 has 15 residues.

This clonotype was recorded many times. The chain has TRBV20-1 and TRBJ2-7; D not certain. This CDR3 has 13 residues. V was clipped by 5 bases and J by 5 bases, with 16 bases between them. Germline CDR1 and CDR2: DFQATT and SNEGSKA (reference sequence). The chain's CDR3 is CSAPVGASDEQYF. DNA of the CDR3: TGCAGTGCTCCGGTCGGAGCGTCAGACGAGCAGTACTTC.

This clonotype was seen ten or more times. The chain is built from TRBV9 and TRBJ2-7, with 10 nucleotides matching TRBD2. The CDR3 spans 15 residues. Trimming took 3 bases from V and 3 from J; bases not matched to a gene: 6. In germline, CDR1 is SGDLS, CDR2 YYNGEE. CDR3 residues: CASSGGTSAVYEQYF. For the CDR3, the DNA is TGTGCCAGCAGCGGGGGGACTAGCGCAGTCTACGAGCAGTACTTC.

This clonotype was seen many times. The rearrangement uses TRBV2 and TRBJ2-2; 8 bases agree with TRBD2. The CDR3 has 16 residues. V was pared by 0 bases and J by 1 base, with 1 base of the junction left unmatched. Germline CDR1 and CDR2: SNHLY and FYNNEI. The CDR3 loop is CASSEAGTRNTGELFF. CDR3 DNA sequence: TGTGCCAGCAGTGAAGCCGGGACTAGGAACACCGGGGAGCTGTTTTTT.

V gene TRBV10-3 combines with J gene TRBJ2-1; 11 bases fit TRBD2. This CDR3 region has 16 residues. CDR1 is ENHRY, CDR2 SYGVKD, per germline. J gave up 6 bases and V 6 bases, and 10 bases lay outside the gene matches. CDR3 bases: TGTGCCATCAGCGGGACTAGCGGAGCCCAGGTCAATGAGCAGTTCTTC. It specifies CAISGTSGAQVNEQFF.

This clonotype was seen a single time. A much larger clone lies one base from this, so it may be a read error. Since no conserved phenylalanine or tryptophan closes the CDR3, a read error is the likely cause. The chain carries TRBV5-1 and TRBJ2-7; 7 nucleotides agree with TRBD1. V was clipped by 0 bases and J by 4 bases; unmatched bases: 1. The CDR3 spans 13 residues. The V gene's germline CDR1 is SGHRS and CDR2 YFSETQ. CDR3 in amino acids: CASSLDRGYEQYL. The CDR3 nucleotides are TGCGCCAGCAGCTTGGACAGGGGTTACGAGCAGTACTTA.

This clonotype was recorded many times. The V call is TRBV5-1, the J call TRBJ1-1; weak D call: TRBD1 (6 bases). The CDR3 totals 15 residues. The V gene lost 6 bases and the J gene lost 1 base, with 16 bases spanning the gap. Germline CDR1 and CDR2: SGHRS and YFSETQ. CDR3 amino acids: CASTLIGTPNTEAFF. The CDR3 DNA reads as TGCGCCAGCACCTTAATCGGGACACCGAACACTGAAGCTTTCTTT.

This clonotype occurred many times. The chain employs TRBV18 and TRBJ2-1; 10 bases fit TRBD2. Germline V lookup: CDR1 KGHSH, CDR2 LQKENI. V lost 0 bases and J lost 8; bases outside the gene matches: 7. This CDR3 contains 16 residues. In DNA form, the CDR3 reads TGTGCCAGCTCACCACCGTCTAGCGGGAGTTTCTATGAGCAGTTCTTC. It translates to CASSPPSSGSFYEQFF.

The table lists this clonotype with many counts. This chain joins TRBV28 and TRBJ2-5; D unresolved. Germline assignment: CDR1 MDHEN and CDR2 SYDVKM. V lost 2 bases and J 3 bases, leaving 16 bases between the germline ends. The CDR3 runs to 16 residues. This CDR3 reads CASSLIPVSTKETQYF. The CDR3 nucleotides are TGTGCCAGCAGTTTAATTCCCGTATCTACAAAAGAGACCCAGTACTTC.

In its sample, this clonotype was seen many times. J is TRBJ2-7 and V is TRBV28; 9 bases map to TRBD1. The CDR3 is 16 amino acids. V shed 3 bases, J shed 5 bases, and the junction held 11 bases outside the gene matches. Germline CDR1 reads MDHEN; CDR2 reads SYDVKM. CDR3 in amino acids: CASSFVVGQGNHEQYF. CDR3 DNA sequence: TGTGCCAGCAGTTTCGTTGTAGGACAGGGGAACCACGAGCAGTACTTC.

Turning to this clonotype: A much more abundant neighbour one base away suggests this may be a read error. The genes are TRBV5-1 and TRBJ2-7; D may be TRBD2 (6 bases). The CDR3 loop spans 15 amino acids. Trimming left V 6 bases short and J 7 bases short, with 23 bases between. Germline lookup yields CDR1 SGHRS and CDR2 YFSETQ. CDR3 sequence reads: CASTPDLAAGWEQYF. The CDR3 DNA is TGCGCCAGCACCCCCGATTTAGCGGCAGGATGGGAGCAGTACTTC.

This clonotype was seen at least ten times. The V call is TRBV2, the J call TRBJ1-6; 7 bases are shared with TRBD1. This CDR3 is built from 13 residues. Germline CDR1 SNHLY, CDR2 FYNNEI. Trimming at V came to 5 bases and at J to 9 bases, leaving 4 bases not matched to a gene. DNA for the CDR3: TGTGCCAGCAGTCAGGGGGTTAGTTCACCCCTCCACTTT. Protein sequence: CASSQGVSSPLHF.

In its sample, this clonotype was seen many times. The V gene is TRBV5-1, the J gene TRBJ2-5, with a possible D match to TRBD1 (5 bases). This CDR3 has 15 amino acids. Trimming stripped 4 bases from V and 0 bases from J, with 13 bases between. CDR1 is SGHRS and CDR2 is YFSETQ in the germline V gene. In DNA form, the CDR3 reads TGCGCCAGCAGCCTCCGGCCAGGGAACCAAGAGACCCAGTACTTC. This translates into CASSLRPGNQETQYF.

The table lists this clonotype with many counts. The CDR3 reads CAISESYANYGYTF. CDR3 nucleotides: TGTGCCATCAGTGAGTCGTACGCTAACTATGGCTACACCTTC. J is TRBJ1-2 and V is TRBV10-3; D gene uncertain. V lost 0 bases and J lost 0, with 5 bases in between. The CDR3 is 14 residues long. The germline CDR1 and CDR2 sequences are ENHRY and SYGVKD.

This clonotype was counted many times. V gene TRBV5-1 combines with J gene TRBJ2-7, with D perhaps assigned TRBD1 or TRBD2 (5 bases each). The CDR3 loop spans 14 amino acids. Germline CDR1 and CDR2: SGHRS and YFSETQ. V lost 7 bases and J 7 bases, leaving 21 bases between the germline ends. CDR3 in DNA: TGCGCCAGCGGACAAGAGGGCCCACTGGGTGAGCAGTACTTC. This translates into CASGQEGPLGEQYF.

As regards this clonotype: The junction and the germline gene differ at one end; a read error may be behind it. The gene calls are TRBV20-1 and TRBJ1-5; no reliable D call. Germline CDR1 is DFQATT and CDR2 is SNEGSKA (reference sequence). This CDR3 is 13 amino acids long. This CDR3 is CSARIPGDQPQHF. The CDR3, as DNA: TGCAGTGCTAGAATCCCTGGGGATCAACCCCAGCATTTT.

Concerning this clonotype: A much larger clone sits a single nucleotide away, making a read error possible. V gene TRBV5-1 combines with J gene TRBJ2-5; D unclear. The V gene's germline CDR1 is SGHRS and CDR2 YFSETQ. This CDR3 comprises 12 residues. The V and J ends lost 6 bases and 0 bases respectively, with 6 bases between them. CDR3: CASIFDQETQYF. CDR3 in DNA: TGCGCCAGCATCTTTGACCAAGAGACCCAGTACTTC.

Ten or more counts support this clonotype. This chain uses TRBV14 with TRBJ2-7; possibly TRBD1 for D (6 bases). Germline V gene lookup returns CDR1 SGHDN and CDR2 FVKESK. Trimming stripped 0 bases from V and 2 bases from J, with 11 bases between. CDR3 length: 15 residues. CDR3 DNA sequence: TGTGCCAGCAGCCAAGAAGACAGGCCGACCTACGAGCAGTACTTC. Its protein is CASSQEDRPTYEQYF.